This is a list of T cell receptor beta chains from one sample in a study of T cell responses to AZD1222 COVID-19 vaccine. Data came from immunoSEQ multiplex PCR; TCRdb stores just in-frame clones and leaves some out. The table records 70,000 or so clones, roughly 84% of them present only once. Sequenced here: peripheral blood, sampled on day 0 of AZD1222 vaccination. The receptors shown here come from an adult in good health. Both conserved end residues are part of each CDR3. A D gene is named only where the DNA matches it firmly. Clone size appears in some rows only: once, few, many, or a class for an expanded clone.

.,TRBV30,TRBJ2-2,.,TGTGCCTGGAGTGTTCCCAGGGTGGTGGACACCGGGGAGCTGTTTTTT,CAWSVPRVVDTGELFF
.,TRBV27,TRBJ1-5,.,TGTGCCAGCAGGAAAGGGACCGGGGAGCAGCCCCAGCATTTT,CASRKGTGEQPQHF
few,TRBV5-5,TRBJ1-1,.,TGTGCCAGCAGCCTCTTTTTCCGGGGGCCGGGAACTGAAGCTTTCTTT,CASSLFFRGPGTEAFF
.,TRBV5-5,TRBJ1-1,.,TGTGCCAGCAGCCCCCTACCCGCCCGCGAAATGAACACTGAAGCTTTCTTT,CASSPLPAREMNTEAFF
.,TRBV5-4,TRBJ1-3,.,TGTGCCAGCAGCTTGACAGGGATTTCTGGAAACACCATATATTTT,CASSLTGISGNTIYF
few,TRBV5-1,TRBJ1-1,.,TGCGCCAGCAGCTTGGCGGGGGGCTACACTGAAGCTTTCTTT,CASSLAGGYTEAFF
.,TRBV28,TRBJ1-5,.,TGTGCCAGCAGTTCCTCCGGACGGGGGAGACAGCCCCAGCATTTT,CASSSSGRGRQPQHF
.,TRBV11-1,TRBJ2-3,TRBD2,TGTGCCAGCAGCTTCCTCGTAGCGGGGGGGACAGATACGCAGTATTTT,CASSFLVAGGTDTQYF
.,TRBV7-2,TRBJ2-4,.,TGTGCCAGCAGCTTAGCGCGCGGGACCAAAAACATTCAGTACTTC,CASSLARGTKNIQYF
once,TRBV5-5,TRBJ2-7,.,TGTGCCAGCAGCTGGGACTTCTCCGGCTACGAGCAGTACTTC,CASSWDFSGYEQYF
.,TRBV4-3,TRBJ2-7,.,TGCGCCAGCAGCCAATCACACAGCTCCTACGAGCAGTACTTC,CASSQSHSSYEQYF
.,TRBV9,TRBJ2-5,.,TGTGCCAGCAGCTTATTAGGGCGGGTAGCTTCAAAGGAGACCCAGTACTTC,CASSLLGRVASKETQYF
.,TRBV2,TRBJ1-6,.,TGTGCCAGCAGTGAGGAACACCCGAATAATTCACCCCTCCACTTT,CASSEEHPNNSPLHF
.,TRBV15,TRBJ1-2,TRBD1,TGTGCCACCAGCAGATCTGGGACAGGGCCCCATGGCTACACCTTC,CATSRSGTGPHGYTF
.,TRBV12-3/TRBV12-4,TRBJ1-2,.,TGTGCCAGCAGTTTCTCAATAGATGGCTACACCTTC,CASSFSIDGYTF
once,TRBV7-9,TRBJ2-1,.,TGTGCCAGCAGCTTAGTGTCAGGACTTTCCTACAATGAGCAGTTCTTC,CASSLVSGLSYNEQFF
.,TRBV15,TRBJ2-1,.,TGTGCCACCAGCAGAGAAACCGCCCGGGAGCAGTTCTTC,CATSRETAREQFF
.,TRBV24-1,TRBJ2-2,TRBD1,TGTGCCACCAGACCGGGACAGGGGTACACCGGGGAGCTGTTTTTT,CATRPGQGYTGELFF
.,TRBV18,TRBJ2-3,.,TGTGCCAGCTCACCACGGGGGGTGTCTGGTACAGATACGCAGTATTTT,CASSPRGVSGTDTQYF
.,TRBV7-6,TRBJ1-2,.,TGTGCCAGCAGCTCGGACCACCCAAATACCTTC,CASSSDHPNTF
.,TRBV9,TRBJ1-5,.,TGTGCCAGCAGCAGCGCTCAGGGTCCCAATCAGCCCCAGCATTTT,CASSSAQGPNQPQHF
.,TRBV6-5,TRBJ1-3,.,TGTGCCAGCATTTCGGGGGGCCTGGGAAACACCATATATTTT,CASISGGLGNTIYF
.,TRBV30,TRBJ1-6,TRBD1,TGTGCCTGGAGTGTACGTGTTCGGACAGGGAAGGATAATTCACCCCTCCACTTT,CAWSVRVRTGKDNSPLHF
.,TRBV5-6,TRBJ1-2,.,TGTGCCAGCAGCCCCCGGGGGTTCAACTATGGCTACACCTTC,CASSPRGFNYGYTF
.,TRBV24-1,TRBJ2-1,TRBD2,TGTGCCACCGAAGGGCGGGGGGGCTACAATGAGCAGTTCTTC,CATEGRGGYNEQFF
.,TRBV5-1,TRBJ1-6,.,TGCGCCAGCAGCTTGGCTCCAGGGGAAGGCTCACCCCTCCACTTT,CASSLAPGEGSPLHF
.,TRBV30,TRBJ1-5,TRBD1,TGTGCCTGGAGTGTTGTGGACAGGGTCGGCCAGCCCCAGCATTTT,CAWSVVDRVGQPQHF
once,TRBV9,TRBJ2-1,.,TGTGCCAGCAGCGCAGATACAGGGGAGCAGTTCTTC,CASSADTGEQFF
once,TRBV19,TRBJ1-2,.,TGTGCCAGTAGCCCTGCATCCATGAACTATGGCTACACCTTC,CASSPASMNYGYTF
.,TRBV5-1,TRBJ2-1,.,TGCGCCAGCAGCACGAACTGGAATGAGCAGTTCTTC,CASSTNWNEQFF
.,TRBV18,TRBJ1-1,.,TGTGCCAGCTCATCGGCTTTGAACACTGAAGCTTTCTTT,CASSSALNTEAFF
.,TRBV6-5,TRBJ2-2,.,TGTGCCAGCAGTCTCAGGGCCGGGGAGCTGTTTTTT,CASSLRAGELFF
.,TRBV24-1,TRBJ1-6,.,TGTGCCACCAGTCCGGGGTGGCTTGTGGATTCACCCCTCCACTTT,CATSPGWLVDSPLHF
.,TRBV30,TRBJ1-5,.,TGTGCCTGGAGTGTAGCGGCAGATCTGCGCAATCAGCCCCAGCATTTT,CAWSVAADLRNQPQHF
.,TRBV9,TRBJ2-7,TRBD2,TGTGCCAGCAGCCCGGGCGGGGGGACAAACTACGAGCAGTACTTC,CASSPGGGTNYEQYF
once,TRBV3-1/TRBV3-2,TRBJ2-5,.,TGTGCCAGCAGCCTACAAGGAGAGACCCAGTACTTC,CASSLQGETQYF
.,TRBV7-6,TRBJ2-2,TRBD1,TGTGCCAGCAGCTACGGGACAGGCTCGAACACCGGGGAGCTGTTTTTT,CASSYGTGSNTGELFF
.,TRBV19,TRBJ1-1,.,TGTGCCAGTAGTCTTATTGGGGGCACTGAAGCTTTCTTT,CASSLIGGTEAFF
.,TRBV2,TRBJ2-5,TRBD1,TGTGCCAGCAGTGAAAGTGGGACAGGGGTCGGACAAGAGACCCAGTACTTC,CASSESGTGVGQETQYF
.,TRBV7-9,TRBJ1-6,TRBD1,TGTGCCAGCAGCCTATCAGGACAGGGGTATGGGAATTCACCCCTCCACTTT,CASSLSGQGYGNSPLHF
once,TRBV28,TRBJ2-7,TRBD1,TGTGCCAGCAGTTTAGACAGGGGCGAGCAGTACTTC,CASSLDRGEQYF
.,TRBV7-3,TRBJ2-1,.,TGTGCCAGCAGCTTAACAGGTGCTTACTACAATGAGCAGTTCTTC,CASSLTGAYYNEQFF
.,TRBV27,TRBJ2-6,.,TGTGCCAGCAGTTTACGGGGGGCCAACGTCCTGACTTTC,CASSLRGANVLTF
few,TRBV7-8,TRBJ2-7,.,TGTGCCAGCAGCTTCTCGAGGGAAGAGTCCTACGAGCAGTACTTC,CASSFSREESYEQYF
.,TRBV5-5,TRBJ1-4,.,TGTGCCAGCAGCTGGACGGGGGGGTCAGCAACTAATGAAAAACTGTTTTTT,CASSWTGGSATNEKLFF
.,TRBV4-3,TRBJ1-6,.,TGCGCCAGCAGCCAAGATCGGGCCAGTCCTCTTTCACCCCTCCACTTT,CASSQDRASPLSPLHF
.,TRBV6-5,TRBJ1-5,.,TGTGCCAGCCATGTCGGACAGCATAATCAGCCCCAGCATTTT,CASHVGQHNQPQHF
.,TRBV27,TRBJ1-1,TRBD1,TGTGCCAGCAGTTCCACCATCACAGGGGGCACTGAAGCTTTCTTT,CASSSTITGGTEAFF
.,TRBV3-1/TRBV3-2,TRBJ2-1,.,TGTGCCAGCAGGCGATTTGGGGGGGGCCTCGCTCCTTCCTACAATGAGCAGTTCTTC,CASRRFGGGLAPSYNEQFF
.,TRBV6-6,TRBJ2-7,TRBD2,TGTGCCAGCAGTTACGGGACTAGCGTCTACGAGCAGTACTTC,CASSYGTSVYEQYF
.,TRBV29-1,TRBJ2-5,.,TGCAGCGTTGGGCTAGGGGGACAAGAGACCCAGTACTTC,CSVGLGGQETQYF
once,TRBV10-1,TRBJ2-1,.,TGCGCCAGCAGCCAATCAGGACAAGAGCAGTTCTTC,CASSQSGQEQFF
once,TRBV12-3/TRBV12-4,TRBJ1-5,TRBD1,TGTGCCAGCAGGAGGGACAGGGATCAGCCCCAGCATTTT,CASRRDRDQPQHF
.,TRBV7-2,TRBJ1-5,.,TGTGCCAGCAGCCCCGAAATTTTCGGTCAGCCCCAGCATTTT,CASSPEIFGQPQHF
.,TRBV27,TRBJ2-3,TRBD2,TGTGCCAGCAGTGTGCGACTAGCGGGGGGGCGCGGCACAGATACGCAGTATTTT,CASSVRLAGGRGTDTQYF